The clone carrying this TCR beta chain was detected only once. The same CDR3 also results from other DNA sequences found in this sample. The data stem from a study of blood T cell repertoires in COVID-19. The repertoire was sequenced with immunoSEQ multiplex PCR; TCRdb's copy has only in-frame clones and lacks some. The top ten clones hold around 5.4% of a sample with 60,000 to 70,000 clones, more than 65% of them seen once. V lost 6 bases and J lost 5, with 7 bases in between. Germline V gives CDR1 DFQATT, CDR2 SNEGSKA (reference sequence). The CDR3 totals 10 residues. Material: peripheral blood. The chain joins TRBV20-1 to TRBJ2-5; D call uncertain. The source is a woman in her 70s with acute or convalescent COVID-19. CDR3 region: CSALLETQYF. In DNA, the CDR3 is TGCAGTGCCCTCTTGGAGACCCAGTACTTC.